These 16 T cell receptor beta chains originate from one sample sequenced in a study of CXCR3-negative and CXCR3-positive naive CD8 T cells (dated by TCRdb to 2018 to 2020). This sample was sequenced with a NextSeq 550. The Human TCR Profiling Kit (MiLaboratory) was used to make UMI-labeled 5' RACE TRB cDNA libraries. Following TCRdb reprocessing, every CDR3 protein sequence forms one entry, and DNA is not provided. The sample has about 82,000 distinct CDR3 sequences on record. Around 1% of the sample comes from the top ten. Material for sequencing was naive CXCR3- CD8+ T cells from blood. What this sample's cell subset or site label stands for: CD45RO-CCR7+CD27+CD95- naive CD8+ T cells lacking CXCR3 (TNR3-). The receptor set was obtained from a human donor in good health. Some clones in this sample may be carry-over from other donors' samples.

The chain employs TRBV4-2 and TRBJ2-7. The germline gives CDR1 LGHNA, CDR2 YNFKEQ. The CDR3 consists of 13 residues. CDR3 protein: CASSQKRFYEQYF.

The genes are TRBV5-1 and TRBJ2-1. The CDR3 sequence is 15 residues long. Germline V CDR1 and CDR2: SGHRS, YFSETQ. This CDR3 is CASSLASGSYNEQFF.

The genes are TRBV20-1 and TRBJ2-7. Germline V gives CDR1 DFQATT, CDR2 SNEGSKA (reference sequence). The CDR3 consists of 15 residues. The chain's CDR3 is CSARDVKENYYEQYF.

The rearrangement joins TRBV20-1 to TRBJ2-7; TCRdb picks TRBD1, but there is no DNA to check that call. Per germline, CDR1 DFQATT and CDR2 SNEGSKA (reference sequence). The CDR3 consists of 14 residues. The CDR3 loop is CSARGGGISYEQYF.

The rearrangement uses TRBV5-1 and TRBJ2-7; no DNA is available, so the TRBD2 call from TCRdb remains unchecked. Germline CDR1 and CDR2: SGHRS and YFSETQ. This CDR3 region has 13 residues. CDR3 region: CASSQIEGYEQYF.

The rearrangement joins TRBV27 to TRBJ2-1; TCRdb's D gene call, TRBD1, goes unchecked for lack of DNA. The CDR3 is made up of 14 amino acids. Germline V gene sequence: CDR1 MNHEY, CDR2 SMNVEV (reference sequence). The CDR3 protein is CASSLQGDFNEQFF.

The chain employs TRBV20-1 and TRBJ1-4; TCRdb designates TRBD1, a call that cannot be tested without DNA. The CDR3 loop spans 15 amino acids. CDR1 and CDR2 from the germline V gene are DFQATT and SNEGSKA (reference sequence). The CDR3 protein is CSAPARGTANEKLFF.

The chain joins TRBV27 to TRBJ1-2; TCRdb names TRBD1, which stays unverified in the absence of DNA. This CDR3 spans 11 amino acids. Germline V lookup: CDR1 MNHEY, CDR2 SMNVEV (reference sequence). The CDR3 here is CASSGGLSYTF.

This rearrangement joins TRBV27 to TRBJ2-1; checking the TCRdb D call of TRBD1 is not possible without DNA. Per germline, CDR1 MNHEY and CDR2 SMNVEV (reference sequence). The CDR3 spans 15 residues. CDR3 in amino acids: CASSLLTGRDNEQFF.

V is TRBV7-9 and J is TRBJ2-5; with no DNA, the TCRdb D assignment of TRBD1 cannot be verified. Germline-derived CDR1 and CDR2 are SEHNR and FQNEAQ (reference sequence). The CDR3 spans 13 residues. CDR3 in amino acids: CASSLTGEETQYF.

The chain links TRBV29-1 to TRBJ2-7. This CDR3 is 15 amino acids long. Per germline, CDR1 SQVTM and CDR2 ANQGSEA. CDR3 sequence reads: CSVEDETVPSYEQYF.

The genes are TRBV30 and TRBJ2-3; TCRdb outputs TRBD1, but without DNA this stays unchecked. The CDR3 length is 13 residues. Per the germline V gene, CDR1 is GTSNPN and CDR2 is SVGIG (reference sequence). The CDR3 reads CAWSAGIGDTQYF.

This chain links TRBV11-1 with TRBJ2-1; there is no DNA to check the TCRdb D call of TRBD2. CDR1 is SGHAT, CDR2 FQDESV, per germline (reference sequence). The CDR3 has 16 amino acids. The CDR3 sequence is CASSPPTSGTVNEQFF.

The chain has TRBV2 and TRBJ2-5; TCRdb gives TRBD1 as the D gene, but with no DNA this cannot be confirmed. The V gene's germline CDR1 is SNHLY and CDR2 FYNNEI. The CDR3 extends over 15 amino acids. The CDR3: CASSASGGVTETQYF.

V usage is TRBV4-3 and J usage is TRBJ2-7; checking the TCRdb D call of TRBD1 is not possible without DNA. This CDR3 region has 15 residues. Germline CDR1 and CDR2: LGHNA and YSLEER. The CDR3 here is CASGQDLAGEYEQYF.

The chain uses TRBV10-3 and TRBJ2-5; the D gene TCRdb calls, TRBD1, cannot be checked with no DNA. The germline V gene encodes CDR1 ENHRY and CDR2 SYGVKD. The CDR3 spans 16 residues. CDR3 loop: CAISEPRTGGAETQYF.